These 24 T cell receptor beta chains share one sample of origin, sequenced in a study of cytomegalovirus exposure and HLA in healthy donors listed by TCRdb under 2017. The receptor library was made with the immunoSEQ multiplex PCR assay. The multiplex PCR relied on a mix of 60 forward primers for TCR Vbeta segments and 13 reverse primers for TCR Jbeta segments. The source is immuneACCESS, and TCRdb retained only in-frame sequences with V and J called. Part of the clones is not carried over; for the studies checked, unresolved V genes explain less than half of this, and the remainder is unexplained. In all, the sample holds 63,000 or so clones, and roughly 78% of those were seen once. Jointly, the top ten make up almost 4.5% of the sample. Sequencing was done on a sample of PBMCs. The receptors shown here come from a woman in her 30s in good health and CMV-seronegative.

This chain links TRBV10-3 with TRBJ1-1; TRBD1 agrees at 7 bases. Germline V gives CDR1 ENHRY, CDR2 SYGVKD. With 5 bases clipped from V and 2 bases from J, the junction kept 5 bases outside the gene matches. This CDR3 has 14 amino acids. The chain's CDR3 is CAISRGQLNTEAFF. The CDR3 coding sequence is TGTGCCATCAGTCGGGGACAGCTAAACACTGAAGCTTTCTTT.

The rearrangement links TRBV25-1 to TRBJ1-5; no definite D call. Germline V lookup: CDR1 MGHDK, CDR2 SYGVNS. Trimming removed 0 bases at V and 4 bases at J, with 7 bases between. The CDR3 is 14 amino acids. CDR3 amino acids: CASSEYPGNQPQHF. The CDR3 region has the DNA TGTGCCAGCAGTGAATATCCGGGGAATCAGCCCCAGCATTTT.

V is TRBV27 and J is TRBJ1-1; 7 positions match TRBD1. V was pared by 3 bases and J by 11 bases, with 3 bases of the junction left unmatched. Germline CDR1 is MNHEY and CDR2 is SMNVEV (reference sequence). CDR3 length: 11 residues. CDR3 sequence (DNA): TGTGCCAGCAGTTTCAGGGGGTCGGCTTTCTTT. Translating it yields CASSFRGSAFF.

This clone was detected a few times. The J gene is TRBJ2-1, the V gene TRBV10-2; the match to TRBD1 covers 8 bases. V was clipped by 8 bases and J by 1 base; unmatched bases: 19. Germline V lookup: CDR1 WSHSY, CDR2 SAAADI. The CDR3 sequence is 19 residues long. The CDR3 DNA is TGCGCCAGCGCTAACAGGGGGTATCGATCGGGGTCATCCTACAATGAGCAGTTCTTC. Translating it yields CASANRGYRSGSSYNEQFF.

This clone was observed a handful of times. CDR3 nucleotide sequence: TGTGCCAGCAGCACAACAGGGGTCTACGAGCAGTACTTC. This sequence encodes CASSTTGVYEQYF. The V call is TRBV7-9, the J call TRBJ2-7, with 7 positions matching TRBD1. Germline loops: CDR1 SEHNR, CDR2 FQNEAQ (reference sequence). The CDR3 totals 13 residues. V was pared by 5 bases and J by 3 bases, with 4 bases of the junction left unmatched.

This chain links TRBV29-1 with TRBJ2-3, with 12 bases lining up with TRBD2. V dropped 5 bases and J dropped 5; count of bases not matched to a gene: 5. Germline V gene sequence: CDR1 SQVTM, CDR2 ANQGSEA. The CDR3 has 14 amino acids. CDR3 sequence reads: CSVLAGGRGDTQYF. DNA of the CDR3: TGCAGCGTTCTAGCGGGAGGGCGGGGAGATACGCAGTATTTT.

This clone occurred a few times. The V gene is TRBV5-1, the J gene TRBJ2-1; 10 bases map to TRBD2. The CDR3 is 16 amino acids. The germline V gene has CDR1 SGHRS and CDR2 YFSETQ. The V segment lost 0 bases and the J segment 8 bases; nucleotides outside the gene matches: 8. Written as DNA, the CDR3 is TGCGCCAGCAGCTTGGCGGCTAGCGGGAGTTTCGATGAGCAGTTCTTC. Residues: CASSLAASGSFDEQFF.

CDR3 region: CASSHGLGGAAEAFF. The CDR3 bases are TGTGCCAGCAGTCACGGGCTAGGAGGGGCTGCTGAAGCTTTCTTT. The gene calls are TRBV6-6 and TRBJ1-1, with D possibly matching TRBD1 (5 bases). This CDR3 region has 15 residues. Trimming removed 5 bases from V and 6 bases from J, with 19 bases in between. Germline assignment: CDR1 MNHNY and CDR2 SVGAGI (reference sequence).

The V call is TRBV5-6, the J call TRBJ2-7; 7 bases map to TRBD1. The germline CDR1 and CDR2 sequences are SGHDT and YYEEEE. V trimming: 1 base; J trimming: 3 bases; junction bases outside the gene matches: 7. The CDR3 is 15 residues long. The CDR3 coding sequence is TGTGCCAGCAGCTTGTACCAGGGGGTGGTCTACGAGCAGTACTTC. Translation gives CASSLYQGVVYEQYF.

The rearrangement joins TRBV30 to TRBJ2-3, with 8 bases identical to TRBD2. CDR1 GTSNPN and CDR2 SVGIG come from the germline V gene (reference sequence). The J segment lost 3 bases and the V segment lost 0 bases, leaving 2 bases of the junction unmatched. The CDR3 runs to 14 residues. Here the CDR3 reads CAWSVGTRTDTQYF. The DNA of the CDR3 is TGTGCCTGGAGTGTCGGGACTAGAACAGATACGCAGTATTTT. Based on the CDR3 plus reference TRBV30 and TRBJ2-3, the full variable domain is SQTIHQWPATLVQPVGSPLSLECTVEGTSNPNLYWYRQAAGRGLQLLFYSVGIGQISSEVPQNLSASRPQDRQFILSSKKLLLSDSGFYLCAWSVGTRTDTQYFGPGTRLTVL.

This clone was seen only once. This chain joins TRBV11-1 and TRBJ1-2; D remains ambiguous. The CDR3 covers 13 residues. CDR1 SGHAT and CDR2 FQDESV come from the germline V gene (reference sequence). V was trimmed by 6 bases and J by 8 bases, leaving 16 bases between them. The CDR3 spells CASSSRVFGGYTF. DNA for the CDR3: TGTGCCAGCAGTTCCCGGGTCTTTGGGGGCTACACCTTC.

The chain couples TRBV30 to TRBJ1-1; possibly TRBD1 for D (6 bases). V was shortened by 5 bases and J by 1 base, with 8 bases between the two germline ends. This CDR3 spans 12 amino acids. The germline V gene encodes CDR1 GTSNPN and CDR2 SVGIG (reference sequence). CDR3 in DNA: TGTGCCTGGGCACAGGGGAACACTGAAGCTTTCTTT. Translated, it gives CAWAQGNTEAFF. The full variable domain, with the rest looked up from reference TRBV30 and TRBJ1-1, is SQTIHQWPATLVQPVGSPLSLECTVEGTSNPNLYWYRQAAGRGLQLLFYSVGIGQISSEVPQNLSASRPQDRQFILSSKKLLLSDSGFYLCAWAQGNTEAFFGQGTRLTVV.

The J gene is TRBJ1-1, the V gene TRBV5-1; 10 bases match TRBD1. This CDR3 has 14 residues. The V gene's germline CDR1 is SGHRS and CDR2 YFSETQ. V lost 4 bases and J lost 10; bases outside the gene matches: 10. This chain's CDR3 is CASSPLDRGRGAFF. DNA for the CDR3: TGCGCCAGCAGCCCCCTCGACAGGGGGCGAGGAGCTTTCTTT.

The chain recombines TRBV6-5 with TRBJ1-5; no firm D call. The CDR3 length is 15 residues. CDR1 and CDR2 from the germline V gene are MNHEY and SVGAGI. V lost 6 bases to trimming and J lost 3 bases, with 15 bases between them. The DNA of the CDR3 is TGTGCCAGCAGAAGGTGGAGTAGAGACAATCAGCCCCAGCATTTT. Translated: CASRRWSRDNQPQHF.

The chain employs TRBV6-6 and TRBJ2-1; TRBD2 agrees at 7 bases. Germline CDR1 and CDR2: MNHNY and SVGAGI (reference sequence). CDR3 length: 16 amino acids. V lost 6 bases and J lost 0; bases outside the gene matches: 8. DNA for the CDR3: TGTGCCAGCAGGGCGGGAGACTCGAGCTCCTACAATGAGCAGTTCTTC. It encodes CASRAGDSSSYNEQFF.

The genes are TRBV6-5 and TRBJ2-7; D perhaps matches TRBD1 (5 bases). Germline CDR1 reads MNHEY; CDR2 reads SVGAGI. V lost 6 bases and J lost 4, with 19 bases in between. The CDR3 has 15 amino acids. This CDR3 reads CASSNTGGRAYEQYF. CDR3 nucleotide sequence: TGTGCCAGCAGCAACACAGGCGGCAGGGCTTACGAGCAGTACTTC.

The chain couples TRBV27 to TRBJ1-2; 7 positions match TRBD1. Germline V CDR1 and CDR2: MNHEY, SMNVEV (reference sequence). V dropped 4 bases and J dropped 7; count of bases not matched to a gene: 6. This CDR3 has 13 residues. The CDR3 bases are TGTGCCAGCAGTTCCCAGGGGGTCAGTGGCTACACCTTC. This translates into CASSSQGVSGYTF.

The chain employs TRBV7-2 and TRBJ1-5; D perhaps matches TRBD1 (6 bases). The CDR3 spans 15 residues. The V end lost 2 bases, the J end lost 2 bases, and 10 bases lay between the germline ends. Germline lookup yields CDR1 SGHTA and CDR2 FQGNSA. The DNA of the CDR3 is TGTGCCAGCAGCTTACAACAGGGCGGCAATCAGCCCCAGCATTTT. It yields the protein CASSLQQGGNQPQHF.

This clone was counted only a few times. This chain joins TRBV10-2 and TRBJ2-7; D remains unclear. CDR1 is WSHSY, CDR2 SAAADI, per germline. The CDR3 length is 13 residues. Trimming stripped 4 bases from V and 0 bases from J, with 7 bases between. CDR3 region: CASSAELSYEQYF. The CDR3 nucleotides read TGCGCCAGCAGTGCCGAACTCTCCTACGAGCAGTACTTC.

The chain combines TRBV11-2 with TRBJ2-7; D unresolved. The CDR3 totals 12 residues. CDR1 and CDR2 from the germline V gene are SGHAT and FQNNGV. Trimming removed 4 bases from V and 4 bases from J, with 8 bases in between. The CDR3 loop is CASSWRRYEQYF. CDR3 in DNA: TGTGCCAGCAGCTGGCGGCGGTACGAGCAGTACTTC.

J is TRBJ1-5 and V is TRBV4-3; 7 bases are a match to TRBD1. The CDR3 has 15 amino acids. Germline V gene data show CDR1 as LGHNA and CDR2 as YSLEER. After removal of 3 bases from V and 4 bases from J, the junction contained 6 bases not matched to a gene. In DNA form, the CDR3 reads TGCGCCAGCAGCCAGTTCCGGGACAGTAATCAGCCCCAGCATTTT. Translated: CASSQFRDSNQPQHF.

The rearrangement links TRBV19 to TRBJ1-2; D not resolved. Per germline, CDR1 LNHDA and CDR2 SQIVND (reference sequence). There are 12 residues in the CDR3. Trimming left V 7 bases short and J 5 bases short, with 11 bases between. The CDR3 region has the DNA TGTGCCAGTAAGAAATCGGAGTATGGCTACACCTTC. As protein: CASKKSEYGYTF.

The V call is TRBV7-9, the J call TRBJ1-2, with no clear D. Between the trimmed V and J ends, which lost 0 bases and 6 bases, there was a span of 8 bases. Germline V gene sequence: CDR1 SEHNR, CDR2 FQNEAQ (reference sequence). This CDR3 contains 13 residues. The CDR3 protein is CASSLALEDGYTF. The CDR3 DNA reads TGTGCCAGCAGCTTAGCGCTGGAGGATGGCTACACCTTC.

V and J are TRBV10-3 and TRBJ1-2; D is ambiguous. CDR3 size: 11 residues. Germline V CDR1 and CDR2: ENHRY, SYGVKD. The ends were cut back, 8 bases at V and 2 bases at J, with 6 bases in the middle. CDR3 amino acids: CAIAVNYGYTF. The DNA for the CDR3 is TGTGCCATCGCGGTGAACTATGGCTACACCTTC.